This is a list of T cell receptor beta chains from one sample in a study of T cells in Graves' hyperthyroidism and ophthalmopathy. MiXCR, applied by TCRdb to the multiplex PCR reads, yields one record per CDR3 protein. The sample records around 540,000 distinct CDR3 sequences, 16% being singletons. Material for sequencing was blood. The receptors come from a woman aged 25 to 39 with Graves' ophthalmopathy. The CDR3 runs from the conserved cysteine through the conserved F or W. The D gene is left open where the match is weak. Rows give clone size only sometimes, using once, few, many, or a class for an expanded clone.

clone size,D gene,V gene,J gene,CDR3 DNA,CDR3 protein
few,TRBD2,TRBV6-2/TRBV6-3,TRBJ2-7,TGTGCCAGCAGTTACACGGGAGGTTACGAGCAGTACTTC,CASSYTGGYEQYF
many,TRBD1,TRBV2,TRBJ2-1,TGTGCCAGCAGTGAAGCAAGACAGGGGGAGCAGTTCTTC,CASSEARQGEQFF
many,TRBD2,TRBV20-1,TRBJ2-3,TGCAGTGCTAATCCTAGCGGGAGAACAGATACGCAGTATTTT,CSANPSGRTDTQYF
-,TRBD2,TRBV6-2/TRBV6-3,TRBJ2-1,TGTGCCAGCATCTCCAGGGGGCTAGCGGGAGGATCGCCTCACAATGAGCAGTTCTTC,CASISRGLAGGSPHNEQFF
many,-,TRBV18,TRBJ2-7,TGTGCCAGCTCACCACCGCAGGGTTCTACGTTGCACGAGCAGTACTTC,CASSPPQGSTLHEQYF
-,TRBD1,TRBV9,TRBJ1-5,TGTGCCAGCAGTCGCACCCAGGGGGCGAATCAGCCCCAGCATTTT,CASSRTQGANQPQHF
many,TRBD1,TRBV6-1,TRBJ2-5,TGTGCCAGCAGTTCCGGACAGGGGGAAGAGACCCAGTACTTC,CASSSGQGEETQYF
many,TRBD1,TRBV7-9,TRBJ2-2,TGTGCCAGCAGCCAGCCGGGACAGGGTACCGGGGAGCTGTTTTTT,CASSQPGQGTGELFF
many,TRBD1,TRBV27,TRBJ2-1,TGTGCCAGCAGTTTATTCGAAGACAGGGGCGGAATTGAGTTCTTC,CASSLFEDRGGIEFF
many,-,TRBV2,TRBJ1-1,TGTGCCAGCAGTGGTCGGGCGGGGACTGAAGCTTTCTTT,CASSGRAGTEAFF
-,TRBD2,TRBV19,TRBJ2-6,TGTGCCAGCAAACCCCGGGGAGGGTTGGGGGCCAACGTCCTGACTTTC,CASKPRGGLGANVLTF
many,-,TRBV6-1,TRBJ1-1,TGTGCCAGCAGTGAATGGGGAGTAGATCTTGAAGCTTTCTTT,CASSEWGVDLEAFF
-,TRBD1,TRBV28,TRBJ1-6,TGTGCCAGCAGGCTACCGACAGGGGGCGAAAATTCACCCCTCCACTTT,CASRLPTGGENSPLHF
many,-,TRBV12-3/TRBV12-4,TRBJ2-3,TGTGCCAGCAGTTACCCCGCGCCGGAGAGGACAGATACGCAGTATTTT,CASSYPAPERTDTQYF
many,-,TRBV28,TRBJ1-4,TGTGCCAGCAGTTTACCGGCACAGGGCTCGAAGGAACTGTTTTTT,CASSLPAQGSKELFF
few,TRBD2,TRBV27,TRBJ2-5,TGTGCCAGCAGTTCTTGGACTAGCGGGTACCAAGAGACCCAGTACTTC,CASSSWTSGYQETQYF
-,-,TRBV6-1,TRBJ2-7,TGTGCCAGCAGCCTGTGGCAGTACGAGCAGTACTTC,CASSLWQYEQYF
few,-,TRBV15,TRBJ1-5,TGTGCCACCAGCAGACAGAATCAGCCCCAGCATTTT,CATSRQNQPQHF
-,TRBD1,TRBV18,TRBJ1-1,TGTGCCAGCTCACCGGGCAGGGGGAATCAGGGGGAAGCTTTCTTT,CASSPGRGNQGEAFF
many,TRBD2,TRBV20-1,TRBJ2-5,TGCAGTGCTAGAGACGTTGGACTAGCGGGAGTCCTGTACTTC,CSARDVGLAGVLYF
many,-,TRBV7-3,TRBJ2-1,TGTGCCAGCAGCCCCTCGGAGGGGGAGCAGTTCTTC,CASSPSEGEQFF
-,TRBD2,TRBV19,TRBJ2-5,TGTGCCAGTAGCGGACTAGCGGGATCTGGTCAAGAGACCCAGTACTTC,CASSGLAGSGQETQYF
few,-,TRBV18,TRBJ2-3,TGTGCCAGCTCACCACAGAGGACCACAGATACGCAGTATTTT,CASSPQRTTDTQYF
many,-,TRBV18,TRBJ1-1,TGTGCCAGCTCACCCAACCAGTTTATGAACACTGAAGCTTTCTTT,CASSPNQFMNTEAFF
many,-,TRBV5-1,TRBJ2-2,TGCGCCAGCAGCGGGCGCCAGAACACCGGGGAGCTGTTTTTT,CASSGRQNTGELFF
many,-,TRBV12-3/TRBV12-4,TRBJ2-7,TGTGCCAGCAGTTTAAAGTTCGGGGGTGCCGAGCAGTACTTC,CASSLKFGGAEQYF
many,-,TRBV7-6,TRBJ2-6,TGTGCCAGCAGCTCTAGGGCGATCGGGGCGGATAACTCTGGGGCCAACGTCCTGACTTTC,CASSSRAIGADNSGANVLTF
many,-,TRBV30,TRBJ2-3,TGTGCCTGGAGCGTAGGCCTCACAGATACGCAGTATTTT,CAWSVGLTDTQYF